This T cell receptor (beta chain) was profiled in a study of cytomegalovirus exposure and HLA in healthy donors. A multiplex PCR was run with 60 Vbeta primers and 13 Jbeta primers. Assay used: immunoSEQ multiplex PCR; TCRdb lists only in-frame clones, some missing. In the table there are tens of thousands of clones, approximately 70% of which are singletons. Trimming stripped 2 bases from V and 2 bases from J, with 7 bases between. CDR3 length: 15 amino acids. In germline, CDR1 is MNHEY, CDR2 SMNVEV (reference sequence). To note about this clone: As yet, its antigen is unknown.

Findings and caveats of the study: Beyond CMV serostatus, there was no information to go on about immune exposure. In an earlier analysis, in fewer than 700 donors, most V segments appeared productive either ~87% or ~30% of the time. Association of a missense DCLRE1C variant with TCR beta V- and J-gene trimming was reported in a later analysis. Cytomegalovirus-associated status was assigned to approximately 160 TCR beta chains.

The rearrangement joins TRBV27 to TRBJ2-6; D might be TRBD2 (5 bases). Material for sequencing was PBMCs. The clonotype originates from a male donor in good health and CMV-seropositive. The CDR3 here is CASSLVGAGANVLTF. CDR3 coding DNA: TGTGCCAGCAGTTTAGTCGGGGCTGGGGCCAACGTCCTGACTTTC.